The entry that follows covers one TCR beta chain sequence. The antigen is undetermined. The CDR3 spans 17 residues. The PCR was carried out with 60 Vbeta primers and 13 Jbeta primers. How the authors handled the data: Unique TCR beta chains numbered about 80 million in a later analysis, with roughly 10 million shared. Assay: immunoSEQ multiplex PCR; the TCRdb copy retains only in-frame clones and omits some. That table supplies the V and J calls and clone size; D and trimming were determined from the DNA. The table includes 150,000 to 180,000 clones, approximately 72% detected once. The data stem from a study of cytomegalovirus exposure and HLA in healthy donors. Points from the study as a whole: CMV serostatus was the only recorded immune exposure for donors. Reportedly, cytomegalovirus status was diagnosed with high sensitivity and specificity.

V gene TRBV21-1 combines with J gene TRBJ2-1; TRBD2, the table's D call, was not compared with the DNA. TRBV21-1 is shown as a pseudogene. The specimen was PBMCs. This clonotype was sampled from a man between 18 and 35 years old in good health and CMV-seronegative. CDR3 loop: CASSQNPGGLSYNEQFF. Here the CDR3 DNA reads TGTGCCAGCAGCCAGAATCCCGGGGGGCTCTCCTACAATGAGCAGTTCTTC.